Below, 27 T cell receptor beta chains from the same sample are listed, as sequenced in a study of control samples from healthy donors and cancer patients (dated by TCRdb to about 2020). The library was made by the immunoSEQ multiplex PCR assay. TCRdb's version of the immuneACCESS table is confined to in-frame rearrangements and falls short of the full clone set. An unresolved V gene accounts for under half of the shortfall where checked; the remainder is of unknown origin. The sample table records about 180,000 clones; roughly nine tenths of these occur just once. The ten largest clonotypes hold 1.2% to 1.5% of the sample. The sequenced sample consisted of blood. Source of these receptors: a young man in good health.

The gene calls are TRBV5-1 and TRBJ2-5; D uncertain. V was shortened by 1 base and J by 5 bases, with 15 bases between the two germline ends. The CDR3 sequence is 15 residues long. CDR1 and CDR2 (germline): SGHRS, YFSETQ. The CDR3 region has the DNA TGCGCCAGCAGCTTGTCCCCCGGCTCGCGGGAGACCCAGTACTTC. Its protein product is CASSLSPGSRETQYF.

The V call is TRBV28, the J call TRBJ2-3; tentatively, D is TRBD1 (6 bases). Germline lookup yields CDR1 MDHEN and CDR2 SYDVKM. CDR3 length: 16 residues. V was trimmed by 5 bases and J by 0 bases, leaving 15 bases between them. The CDR3 DNA sequence: TGTGCCAGCAGTCCCCCGACAGGTACTAGCACAGATACGCAGTATTTT. This gives the protein CASSPPTGTSTDTQYF.

The CDR3 loop is CASRQPGQGLSEAFF. For the CDR3, the DNA is TGTGCCAGCAGACAACCGGGACAGGGGCTGTCTGAAGCTTTCTTT. The V call is TRBV28, the J call TRBJ1-1, with 10 bases lining up with TRBD1. This CDR3 comprises 15 residues. V lost 6 bases to trimming and J lost 6 bases; unmatched junction nucleotides: 10. CDR1 and CDR2 (germline): MDHEN, SYDVKM.

V gene TRBV18 combines with J gene TRBJ2-3; 16 bases line up with TRBD2. After removal of 3 bases from V and 2 bases from J, the junction contained 8 bases not matched to a gene. Germline loops: CDR1 KGHSH, CDR2 LQKENI. CDR3 size: 19 residues. CDR3 nucleotides: TGTGCCAGCTCACCTTCGGGACTAGCGGGGGGGCTCACCACAGATACGCAGTATTTT. Its translation: CASSPSGLAGGLTTDTQYF. The variable domain in full, completed from reference TRBV18 and TRBJ2-3, reads NAGVMQNPRHLVRRRGQEARLRCSPMKGHSHVYWYRQLPEEGLKFMVYLQKENIIDESGMPKERFSAEFPKEGPSILRIQQVVRGDSAAYFCASSPSGLAGGLTTDTQYFGPGTRLTVL.

The chain has TRBV21-1 and TRBJ2-7. TRBV21-1 is a recognized pseudogene. The CDR3 contains 17 residues. CDR3 DNA sequence: TGTGCCAGCAGCCCCTCGGGACCGCTTCATGGGGATTACGAGCAGTACTTC. It is translated as CASSPSGPLHGDYEQYF.

The CDR3 bases are TGTGCCAGCAGTGCGGGGTTTATTAGTACTAATGAAAAACTGTTTTTT. This sequence encodes CASSAGFISTNEKLFF. This chain joins TRBV6-6 and TRBJ1-4; no clear D gene. The CDR3 spans 16 residues. Germline V CDR1 and CDR2: MNHNY, SVGAGI (reference sequence). V was pared by 5 bases and J by 2 bases, with 15 bases between.

This chain joins TRBV6-1 and TRBJ2-7; D is unresolved. V was clipped by 2 bases and J by 3 bases, with 17 bases between them. Germline V gene lookup returns CDR1 MNHNS and CDR2 SASEGT. The CDR3 runs 16 residues. CDR3 in amino acids: CASSESLDRRYYEQYF. DNA for the CDR3: TGTGCCAGCAGTGAAAGTCTGGACCGACGATACTACGAGCAGTACTTC.

The chain links TRBV10-3 to TRBJ2-7; D might be TRBD2 (6 bases). The CDR3 sequence is 14 residues long. The germline gives CDR1 ENHRY, CDR2 SYGVKD. V lost 1 base, J lost 4 bases, and 11 bases lay in between. This chain's CDR3 is CAISEFSGPYEQYF. The CDR3, as DNA: TGTGCCATCAGTGAGTTTAGCGGACCGTACGAGCAGTACTTC.

The chain is built from TRBV28 and TRBJ1-2, with D possibly being TRBD1 (5 bases). V lost 4 bases and J 8 bases, leaving 20 bases between the germline ends. Germline V gene sequence: CDR1 MDHEN, CDR2 SYDVKM. This CDR3 is 15 amino acids long. CDR3 in amino acids: CASSSPQGWVWGYTF. In DNA form, the CDR3 reads TGTGCCAGCAGTTCACCTCAGGGATGGGTGTGGGGCTACACCTTC.

V usage is TRBV29-1 and J usage is TRBJ1-1; 7 nucleotides line up with TRBD1. Germline-derived CDR1 and CDR2 are SQVTM and ANQGSEA. V shed 3 bases, J shed 4 bases, and the junction held 5 bases outside the gene matches. This CDR3 has 13 residues. The CDR3: CSVDKGAGTEAFF. The CDR3 coding sequence is TGCAGCGTTGACAAGGGGGCTGGCACTGAAGCTTTCTTT.

The rearrangement uses TRBV28 and TRBJ2-7, with D perhaps matching TRBD1 (5 bases). The CDR3 is 15 residues long. Per germline, CDR1 MDHEN and CDR2 SYDVKM. V was pared by 2 bases and J by 2 bases, with 13 bases between. CDR3 sequence: CASSLPGDSPYEQYF. The CDR3 bases are TGTGCCAGCAGTTTACCCGGAGACAGTCCCTACGAGCAGTACTTC.

The chain is built from TRBV6-5 and TRBJ1-2; D is uncertain. The V and J ends lost 0 bases and 7 bases respectively, with 12 bases between them. This CDR3 is 14 amino acids long. The germline V gene encodes CDR1 MNHEY and CDR2 SVGAGI. The CDR3 DNA reads TGTGCCAGCAGTTACTCTGCCAGGTCGGTTGGCTACACCTTC. The encoded protein is CASSYSARSVGYTF.

The V call is TRBV4-3, the J call TRBJ1-2; D might be TRBD1 (5 bases). The CDR3 loop spans 15 amino acids. Germline V gene sequence: CDR1 LGHNA, CDR2 YSLEER. Trimming left V 0 bases short and J 4 bases short, with 12 bases between. DNA for the CDR3: TGCGCCAGCAGCCAAGACAGGGAATCTGGCTATGGCTACACCTTC. It is translated as CASSQDRESGYGYTF.

The gene calls are TRBV18 and TRBJ1-4; D is uncertain. The V and J ends lost 3 bases and 1 base respectively, with 6 bases between them. CDR3 length: 14 amino acids. CDR1 KGHSH and CDR2 LQKENI come from the germline V gene. CDR3 protein: CASSPSLTNEKLFF. CDR3 in DNA: TGTGCCAGCTCACCCAGTTTAACTAATGAAAAACTGTTTTTT.

CDR3 DNA: TGTGCCAGCTCACACGGGGAGGGCACTGAAGCTTTCTTT. Its translation is CASSHGEGTEAFF. The V gene is TRBV18, the J gene TRBJ1-1; D unresolved. V shed 4 bases and J shed 4 bases, with 10 bases lying between them. The germline CDR1 and CDR2 sequences are KGHSH and LQKENI. The CDR3 sequence is 13 residues long. The full variable domain, in which reference TRBV18 and TRBJ1-1 provide the parts outside the CDR3, is NAGVMQNPRHLVRRRGQEARLRCSPMKGHSHVYWYRQLPEEGLKFMVYLQKENIIDESGMPKERFSAEFPKEGPSILRIQQVVRGDSAAYFCASSHGEGTEAFFGQGTRLTVV.

J is TRBJ2-5 and V is TRBV6-5, with D unresolved. The J call may be faulty, since TRBJ2-7 better matches the DNA end. Germline V CDR1 and CDR2: MNHEY, SVGAGI. The CDR3 has 11 amino acids. CDR3 sequence: CASRPSYEQYF. The CDR3 region has the DNA TGTGCCAGCAGGCCATCCTACGAGCAGTACTTC.

This rearrangement joins TRBV25-1 to TRBJ1-2; TRBD1 matches at 7 bases. V lost 6 bases, J lost 5 bases, and 6 bases stayed unmatched. Germline loops: CDR1 MGHDK, CDR2 SYGVNS. This CDR3 is 13 amino acids long. The DNA of the CDR3 is TGTGCCAGCAGCCGGACAGGAACTTATGGCTACACCTTC. The encoded protein is CASSRTGTYGYTF.

This chain links TRBV30 with TRBJ1-6; D is unresolved. Germline V gene sequence: CDR1 GTSNPN, CDR2 SVGIG (reference sequence). Trimming shortened V by 3 bases and J by 6 bases, and 15 bases separated the two germline ends. The CDR3 is 15 amino acids. CDR3 DNA: TGTGCCTGGAGGACCCGGCATTACTCTAATTCACCCCTCCACTTT. It encodes CAWRTRHYSNSPLHF.

This clone was seen a single time. The chain combines TRBV11-2 with TRBJ2-1; 7 nucleotides align to TRBD2. The CDR3 spans 15 residues. J gave up 3 bases and V 1 base, and 3 bases lay outside the gene matches. CDR1 is SGHAT and CDR2 is FQNNGV in the germline V gene. CDR3 nucleotide sequence: TGTGCCAGCAGCTTAGGTACTAGCGACTACAATGAGCAGTTCTTC. It codes for CASSLGTSDYNEQFF. The full variable domain, with the rest looked up from reference TRBV11-2 and TRBJ2-1, is EAGVAQSPRYKIIEKRQSVAFWCNPISGHATLYWYQQILGQGPKLLIQFQNNGVVDDSQLPKDRFSAERLKGVDSTLKIQPAKLEDSAVYLCASSLGTSDYNEQFFGPGTRLTVL.

On this clone: Distinct nucleotide sequences in the sample also encode this CDR3. The rearrangement joins TRBV11-3 to TRBJ1-1, with D perhaps TRBD1 (5 bases). Germline loops: CDR1 SGHNT, CDR2 YENEEA. The V gene lost 5 bases and the J gene lost 1 base, with 5 bases spanning the gap. The CDR3 totals 12 residues. The CDR3 DNA follows: TGTGCCAGCAGCACAGGGAACACTGAAGCTTTCTTT. As protein: CASSTGNTEAFF.

This chain connects TRBV3-1 (or the pseudogene TRBV3-2) to TRBJ2-1; the match to TRBD1 covers 12 bases. The CDR3 is made up of 17 amino acids. Germline V gives CDR1 LGHDT, CDR2 YNNKEL (reference sequence). V lost 3 bases, J lost 10 bases, and 13 bases stayed unmatched. The CDR3 sequence: CASSQFILGQGAEEQFF. The CDR3 DNA follows: TGTGCCAGCAGCCAGTTCATTTTGGGACAGGGGGCCGAGGAGCAGTTCTTC.

This clone has just one count. The junction departs from germline at one end; a sequencing error may be responsible. The chain couples TRBV6-5 to TRBJ1-2; D gene unclear. The CDR3 extends over 12 amino acids. Per the germline V gene, CDR1 is MNHEY and CDR2 is SVGAGI. Here the CDR3 DNA reads TGTGCCAGCAGTAACAACTACTATGGCCACACCTTC. Its translation is CASSNNYYGHTF.

The J gene is TRBJ1-1, the V gene TRBV19; 10 bases are shared with TRBD1. The CDR3 sequence is 15 residues long. CDR1 and CDR2 (germline): LNHDA, SQIVND (reference sequence). Unmatched junction bases numbered 0, after V lost 1 base and J lost 1 base. The CDR3 sequence: CASSIGDRGNTEAFF. The CDR3 nucleotides read TGTGCCAGTAGTATAGGGGACAGGGGGAACACTGAAGCTTTCTTT. Based on the CDR3 plus reference TRBV19 and TRBJ1-1, the full variable domain is DGGITQSPKYLFRKEGQNVTLSCEQNLNHDAMYWYRQDPGQGLRLIYYSQIVNDFQKGDIAEGYSVSREKKESFPLTVTSAQKNPTAFYLCASSIGDRGNTEAFFGQGTRLTVV.

The chain links TRBV2 to TRBJ2-7; 7 nucleotides agree with TRBD1. The length of the CDR3 is 12 residues. The V gene's germline CDR1 is SNHLY and CDR2 FYNNEI. The junction had 4 bases not matched to a gene; V was cut back by 7 bases and J by 4 bases. This CDR3 is CASIRGLYEQYF. CDR3 DNA: TGTGCCAGCATAAGGGGGCTGTACGAGCAGTACTTC.

The rearrangement joins TRBV28 to TRBJ2-4, with TRBD2 as a possible D gene (5 bases). Trimming took off 4 bases at V and 1 base at J, with 11 bases between the two ends. Per germline, CDR1 MDHEN and CDR2 SYDVKM. The CDR3 runs 15 residues. The CDR3 sequence: CASSWRGWAKNIQYF. Here the CDR3 DNA reads TGTGCCAGCAGTTGGCGAGGGTGGGCCAAAAACATTCAGTACTTC.

The chain combines TRBV7-9 with TRBJ2-2; 8 bases agree with TRBD1. CDR3 length: 16 residues. The junction had 6 bases not matched to a gene; V was cut back by 2 bases and J by 4 bases. Germline V lookup: CDR1 SEHNR, CDR2 FQNEAQ (reference sequence). As DNA, the CDR3 is TGTGCCAGCAGCTTACGAAGGACAGGGAGCACCGGGGAGCTGTTTTTT. This codes for CASSLRRTGSTGELFF. Full variable domain (missing parts from reference TRBV7-9 and TRBJ2-2): DTGVSQNPRHKITKRGQNVTFRCDPISEHNRLYWYRQTLGQGPEFLTYFQNEAQLEKSRLLSDRFSAERPKGSFSTLEIQRTEQGDSAMYLCASSLRRTGSTGELFFGEGSRLTVL.

This clone turned up a few times. The CDR3 is CASSQDWRLATEQYF. The CDR3 bases are TGTGCCAGCAGCCAAGACTGGAGACTAGCGACCGAGCAGTACTTC. This chain links TRBV14 with TRBJ2-7, with TRBD2 matching over 8 bases. CDR1 is SGHDN, CDR2 FVKESK, per germline. The CDR3 runs to 15 residues. With V trimmed by 0 bases and J by 6 bases, 7 bases remained unmatched.